These 19 T cell receptor beta chains were sequenced from one sample in a study of control samples from healthy donors and cancer patients. The protocol was immunoSEQ multiplex PCR, while the TCRdb copy is restricted to in-frame clones and leaves out a portion. The table shows 150,000 or so clones, with about 90% occurring only once. The sequencing input was blood. The receptors come from a woman in her 30s in good health.

The V call is TRBV29-1, the J call TRBJ2-1; 13 nucleotides align to TRBD2. This CDR3 comprises 17 residues. V was pared by 0 bases and J by 5 bases, with 7 bases of the junction left unmatched. CDR1 is SQVTM and CDR2 is ANQGSEA in the germline V gene. In DNA form, the CDR3 reads TGCAGCGTTGAAGATCCCGGACTAGCGGGAGCCCACAATGAGCAGTTCTTC. It yields the protein CSVEDPGLAGAHNEQFF.

As DNA, the CDR3 is TGTGCCAGCAGGCCCACTGGTAAGGGGAGGAGCACTGAAGCTTTCTTT. Its protein product is CASRPTGKGRSTEAFF. The J gene is TRBJ1-1, the V gene TRBV28, with D possibly being TRBD1 (5 bases). CDR3 length equals 16 residues. The V end was cut by 6 bases, the J end by 4 bases, with 21 bases between. Germline CDR1 MDHEN, CDR2 SYDVKM.

The genes are TRBV27 and TRBJ2-1; TRBD2 might be the D (5 bases). CDR1 is MNHEY, CDR2 SMNVEV, per germline (reference sequence). Deletions cut 0 bases from V and 0 bases from J, with 9 bases between. The CDR3 is 16 amino acids. This chain's CDR3 is CASSLSEGSSYNEQFF. In nucleotides, the CDR3 is TGTGCCAGCAGTTTATCCGAGGGTAGCTCCTACAATGAGCAGTTCTTC.

The chain links TRBV2 to TRBJ2-1; perhaps TRBD2 as D (6 bases). Germline loops: CDR1 SNHLY, CDR2 FYNNEI. V was trimmed by 3 bases and J by 3 bases, leaving 15 bases between them. The CDR3 is 16 residues long. The CDR3 nucleotides read TGTGCCAGCAGTGAGACCCTAGCGATCAACTACAATGAGCAGTTCTTC. It codes for CASSETLAINYNEQFF.

The V gene is TRBV7-3, the J gene TRBJ2-6, with no clear D. This CDR3 contains 17 residues. Trimming took off 4 bases at V and 0 bases at J, with 13 bases between the two ends. Germline CDR1 is SGHTA and CDR2 is FQGTGA. Here the CDR3 DNA reads TGTGCCAGCAGCTCTCCCAACGTGCTCTCTGGGGCCAACGTCCTGACTTTC. It translates to CASSSPNVLSGANVLTF.

The gene calls are TRBV7-2 and TRBJ2-7; D gene ambiguous. V was pared by 1 base and J by 2 bases, with 9 bases between. The CDR3 contains 14 residues. In germline, CDR1 is SGHTA, CDR2 FQGNSA. The CDR3 nucleotides read TGTGCCAGCAGCTTAGTCCCAAGAACCTACGAGCAGTACTTC. Translating gives CASSLVPRTYEQYF.

In its sample, this clone was seen once. The rearrangement links TRBV28 to TRBJ2-4, with D perhaps matching TRBD2 (5 bases). This CDR3 spans 15 amino acids. Looked up from germline, CDR1 is MDHEN and CDR2 is SYDVKM. V was trimmed by 5 bases and J by 0 bases, leaving 11 bases between them. DNA for the CDR3: TGTGCCAGCAGTCCGGAGAGCGGAGCCAAAAACATTCAGTACTTC. It specifies CASSPESGAKNIQYF.

The V call is TRBV6-4, the J call TRBJ2-3; 10 nucleotides agree with TRBD2. The germline gives CDR1 MRHNA, CDR2 SNTAGT. Trimming at V came to 2 bases and at J to 2 bases, leaving 4 bases not matched to a gene. This CDR3 has 16 amino acids. In DNA, the CDR3 is TGTGCCAGCAGTGACGAAGGGACTAGCGCCACAGATACGCAGTATTTT. The encoded protein is CASSDEGTSATDTQYF.

The rearrangement joins TRBV30 to TRBJ1-1, with 9 bases that match TRBD1. Germline CDR1 and CDR2: GTSNPN and SVGIG (reference sequence). The CDR3 contains 15 residues. V gave up 4 bases and J gave up 5 bases; unmatched junction bases: 11. This CDR3 is CAWTNPGQGVTEAFF. DNA of the CDR3: TGTGCCTGGACTAACCCGGGACAGGGAGTGACTGAAGCTTTCTTT. Full variable domain (remainder filled in from reference TRBV30 and TRBJ1-1): SQTIHQWPATLVQPVGSPLSLECTVEGTSNPNLYWYRQAAGRGLQLLFYSVGIGQISSEVPQNLSASRPQDRQFILSSKKLLLSDSGFYLCAWTNPGQGVTEAFFGQGTRLTVV.

The rearrangement joins TRBV7-3 to TRBJ2-7, with D possibly being TRBD1 or TRBD2 (5 bases each). Germline-derived CDR1 and CDR2 are SGHTA and FQGTGA. Trimming left V 4 bases short and J 5 bases short, with 21 bases between. The CDR3 has 16 residues. For the CDR3, the DNA is TGTGCCAGCAGCTCCATCTCCAGGGTTTCCGGGGACGAGCAGTACTTC. Its translation: CASSSISRVSGDEQYF.

This sequence joins TRBV5-5 and TRBJ1-5, with 7 nucleotides matching TRBD1. This CDR3 region has 16 residues. Germline lookup yields CDR1 SGHKS and CDR2 YYEKEE (reference sequence). J lost 9 bases, V lost 7 bases, and 19 bases had no gene match. The CDR3 reads CASPEAGTELNLPQHF. CDR3 nucleotides: TGTGCCAGCCCCGAAGCCGGGACAGAACTCAATTTGCCCCAGCATTTT.

The rearrangement uses TRBV7-8 and TRBJ1-4; TRBD1 matches at 7 bases. Germline V lookup: CDR1 SGHVS, CDR2 FQNEAQ. This CDR3 comprises 14 residues. V lost 6 bases, J lost 1 base, and 2 bases stayed unmatched. The CDR3 nucleotides are TGTGCCAGCAGTCACAGGGGAACTAATGAAAAACTGTTTTTT. This encodes CASSHRGTNEKLFF.

The chain uses TRBV10-3 and TRBJ1-6, with 9 nucleotides matching TRBD1. CDR1 and CDR2 (germline): ENHRY, SYGVKD. Losses at the gene ends were 2 bases for V and 6 bases for J; bases not matched to a gene: 14. The CDR3 extends over 19 amino acids. The CDR3: CAISEAWTGASLSNSPLHF. DNA for the CDR3: TGTGCCATCAGTGAGGCGTGGACAGGGGCGTCGTTGTCTAATTCACCCCTCCACTTT.

The chain employs TRBV10-3 and TRBJ2-1; D is possibly TRBD2 (6 bases). V was clipped by 0 bases and J by 10 bases, with 10 bases between them. The CDR3 consists of 13 residues. CDR1 is ENHRY, CDR2 SYGVKD, per germline. The CDR3 DNA follows: TGTGCCATCAGTGAGTCAGCGGAGGGGGAGCAGTTCTTC. Translation gives CAISESAEGEQFF.

In this sample, this clone turned up a few times. This chain uses TRBV6-6 with TRBJ2-5; D call uncertain. CDR1 and CDR2 (germline): MNHNY, SVGAGI (reference sequence). This CDR3 comprises 11 residues. V lost 6 bases to trimming and J lost 5 bases, with 7 bases between them. In DNA, the CDR3 is TGTGCCAGCAGGCGCTTGGAGACCCAGTACTTC. This translates into CASRRLETQYF.

The V and J genes are TRBV2 and TRBJ2-3; TRBD2 matches at 10 bases. Trimming took 4 bases from V and 1 from J; bases not matched to a gene: 2. Germline CDR1 is SNHLY and CDR2 is FYNNEI. CDR3 length: 15 amino acids. CDR3 loop: CASSASGSRTDTQYF. The CDR3 nucleotides read TGTGCCAGCAGTGCTAGCGGGAGCCGCACAGATACGCAGTATTTT.

The rearrangement joins TRBV27 to TRBJ2-7; no firm D call. The V and J ends lost 5 bases and 6 bases respectively, with 14 bases between them. The V gene's germline CDR1 is MNHEY and CDR2 SMNVEV (reference sequence). This CDR3 contains 13 residues. Here the CDR3 reads CASSVQRRSEQYF. CDR3 nucleotide sequence: TGTGCCAGCAGTGTTCAACGTAGGTCCGAGCAGTACTTC.

Only one count was recorded for this clone. The gene calls are TRBV7-8 and TRBJ2-7; D possibly corresponds to TRBD1 (5 bases). This CDR3 is built from 16 residues. Looked up from germline, CDR1 is SGHVS and CDR2 is FQNEAQ. Trimming shortened V by 1 base and J by 3 bases, and 16 bases separated the two germline ends. DNA of the CDR3: TGTGCCAGCAGCTTAGGTGGGGCCCTCGAGTACTACGAGCAGTACTTC. Translation: CASSLGGALEYYEQYF.

This chain uses TRBV20-1 with TRBJ2-7, with 8 bases identical to TRBD2. Germline-derived CDR1 and CDR2 are DFQATT and SNEGSKA (reference sequence). The CDR3 contains 15 residues. J lost 2 bases, V lost 3 bases, and 9 bases had no gene match. The CDR3 region is CSASTASGHAYEQYF. CDR3 nucleotides: TGCAGTGCTAGTACAGCTAGCGGGCACGCCTACGAGCAGTACTTC.